One and the same sample provided the 19 T cell receptor beta chains below, sequenced in a study of graft-versus-host responses after intestinal transplantation. Clones were read by immunoSEQ multiplex PCR, and TCRdb kept only the in-frame ones, dropping some. Here the sample spans about 20,000 clones, about nine tenths being singletons. Sequencing used PBMCs, obtained about 240 days after intestinal transplant. The origin of the receptors is a human patient who received an intestinal transplant, so some T cells may come from the graft donor.

The chain has TRBV5-3 and TRBJ2-7; possible D gene TRBD2, 5 bases. TRBV5-3 is labeled an ORF, and its function is uncertain. V shed 1 base and J shed 1 base, with 9 bases lying between them. This CDR3 has 14 amino acids. CDR3 loop: CARSLRRTSYEQYF. The CDR3 bases are TGTGCCAGAAGCTTGAGGCGGACTTCCTACGAGCAGTACTTC.

The chain links TRBV11-2 to TRBJ2-7, with D unresolved. Trimming took 2 bases from V and 0 from J, leaving 14 bases between them. The CDR3 runs to 16 residues. Germline V CDR1 and CDR2: SGHAT, FQNNGV. CDR3 protein: CASSLRASLSSYEQYF. In DNA, the CDR3 is TGTGCCAGCAGCTTAAGGGCCAGTCTCAGCTCCTACGAGCAGTACTTC.

The chain joins TRBV15 to TRBJ2-7, with D tentatively TRBD2 (7 bases). The CDR3 totals 15 residues. Per the germline V gene, CDR1 is LNHNV and CDR2 is YYDKDF (reference sequence). Trimming removed 0 bases from V and 5 bases from J, with 14 bases in between. Here the CDR3 reads CATSREGSGGHEQYF. CDR3 DNA: TGTGCCACCAGCAGAGAAGGTTCGGGGGGCCACGAGCAGTACTTC.

This chain uses TRBV27 with TRBJ2-3; possibly TRBD2 for D (7 bases). Germline CDR1 reads MNHEY; CDR2 reads SMNVEV (reference sequence). The CDR3 has 14 amino acids. The V end lost 2 bases, the J end lost 6 bases, and 12 bases lay between the germline ends. The CDR3 DNA reads as TGTGCCAGCAGTTTAAGGGAGGGGGGGGATACGCAGTATTTT. Its protein product is CASSLREGGDTQYF.

This rearrangement joins TRBV5-1 to TRBJ2-7; TRBD2 matches 9 bases. The CDR3 totals 14 residues. Germline V gene data show CDR1 as SGHRS and CDR2 as YFSETQ. After removal of 5 bases from V and 0 bases from J, the junction contained 3 bases not matched to a gene. CDR3 in DNA: TGCGCCAGCAGGAGCGGGGGGTCCTCCTACGAGCAGTACTTC. Translation gives CASRSGGSSYEQYF.

The rearrangement links TRBV5-1 to TRBJ2-5; 10 bases are shared with TRBD1. Matching the DNA end better, TRBJ2-7 makes the J call doubtful. This CDR3 comprises 15 residues. Germline CDR1 is SGHRS and CDR2 is YFSETQ. CDR3: CASSLGGTGENEQYF. The CDR3 coding sequence is TGCGCCAGCAGCTTGGGAGGGACAGGGGAAAACGAGCAGTACTTC.

The gene calls are TRBV2 and TRBJ2-1, with a tentative D call TRBD2 (7 bases). Trimming removed 7 bases from V and 7 bases from J, with 14 bases in between. CDR1 and CDR2 (germline): SNHLY, FYNNEI. The CDR3 spans 13 residues. CDR3 residues: CASILEGGNEQFF. The DNA of the CDR3 is TGTGCCAGCATCCTCGAGGGGGGGAATGAGCAGTTCTTC.

The rearrangement links TRBV4-1 to TRBJ2-5, with D possibly being TRBD1 or TRBD2 (5 bases each). Germline CDR1 reads MGHRA; CDR2 reads YSYEKL. Between the trimmed V and J ends, which lost 4 bases and 4 bases, there was a span of 16 bases. This CDR3 is built from 15 residues. As DNA, the CDR3 is TGCGCCAGCAGCCCCTGGGGGAAGCCCCCAGAGACCCAGTACTTC. Encoded protein: CASSPWGKPPETQYF.

This clone is labeled medium-sized (0.01 to 0.1%). The chain combines TRBV21-1 with TRBJ1-4. TRBV21-1 is recorded as a pseudogene. The CDR3 spans 14 residues. CDR3 amino acids: CASSKERGREKLFF. In DNA, the CDR3 is TGTGCCAGCAGCAAGGAGCGCGGAAGGGAAAAACTGTTTTTT.

V usage is TRBV7-9 and J usage is TRBJ1-3; D is unresolved. This CDR3 is 14 amino acids long. CDR1 and CDR2 from the germline V gene are SEHNR and FQNEAQ (reference sequence). V lost 2 bases, J lost 0 bases, and 5 bases lay in between. DNA of the CDR3: TGTGCCAGCAGCTTAAGTTTCTCTGGAAACACCATATATTTT. Translating gives CASSLSFSGNTIYF.

The chain employs TRBV18 and TRBJ2-3; no clear D gene. CDR3 length: 16 amino acids. Germline-derived CDR1 and CDR2 are KGHSH and LQKENI. The ends were cut back, 0 bases at V and 0 bases at J, with 10 bases in the middle. Here the CDR3 DNA reads TGTGCCAGCTCACCACCGTGGACGGCTAGCACAGATACGCAGTATTTT. It specifies CASSPPWTASTDTQYF. The entire variable domain, with the rest obtained from reference TRBV18 and TRBJ2-3, is as follows: NAGVMQNPRHLVRRRGQEARLRCSPMKGHSHVYWYRQLPEEGLKFMVYLQKENIIDESGMPKERFSAEFPKEGPSILRIQQVVRGDSAAYFCASSPPWTASTDTQYFGPGTRLTVL.

This chain links TRBV6-5 with TRBJ2-1; TRBD1 agrees at 7 bases. This CDR3 has 14 amino acids. V shed 6 bases and J 4 bases; nucleotides not matched to a gene: 6. CDR1 and CDR2 (germline): MNHEY, SVGAGI. CDR3 in amino acids: CASSVGGPYNEQFF. As DNA, the CDR3 is TGTGCCAGCAGCGTAGGGGGCCCGTACAATGAGCAGTTCTTC.

The CDR3 region has the DNA TGTGCCAGCAGCTATCAGGGCGCCGGGGAGCTGTTTTTT. Translated: CASSYQGAGELFF. The V gene is TRBV5-4, the J gene TRBJ2-2, with a tentative D call TRBD1 (5 bases). Germline CDR1 SGHNT, CDR2 YYREEE (reference sequence). V dropped 3 bases and J dropped 6 bases, with 9 bases sitting between them. The CDR3 is made up of 13 amino acids.

The rearrangement uses TRBV6-1 and TRBJ2-7; the match to TRBD1 covers 7 bases. Germline V gene data show CDR1 as MNHNS and CDR2 as SASEGT. The CDR3 is 14 amino acids. The V segment lost 5 bases and the J segment 7 bases; nucleotides outside the gene matches: 11. The DNA for the CDR3 is TGTGCCAGCAGTCAGGCTAAGGGGGCTTGGGAGCAGTACTTC. Protein: CASSQAKGAWEQYF.

The chain has TRBV6-4 and TRBJ2-1; 14 bases agree with TRBD2. The CDR3 covers 15 residues. Germline CDR1 and CDR2: MRHNA and SNTAGT. V shed 5 bases and J 6 bases; nucleotides not matched to a gene: 3. The CDR3 DNA reads TGTGCCAGCAGTCCGACTAGCGGGGGGGCCAATGAGCAGTTCTTC. This sequence encodes CASSPTSGGANEQFF.

The J gene is TRBJ2-5, the V gene TRBV6-6; D is possibly TRBD1 or TRBD2 (5 bases each). Germline-derived CDR1 and CDR2 are MNHNY and SVGAGI (reference sequence). The CDR3 has 15 residues. Trimming took off 5 bases at V and 2 bases at J, with 15 bases between the two ends. CDR3 nucleotide sequence: TGTGCCAGCAGTACGCCAGGGAGTTTACAAGAGACCCAGTACTTC. Its translation is CASSTPGSLQETQYF.

V gene TRBV11-3 combines with J gene TRBJ2-1, with TRBD2 identical over 9 bases. J was trimmed by 7 bases and V by 3 bases; bases with no gene match: 7. The CDR3 spans 15 residues. Per the germline V gene, CDR1 is SGHNT and CDR2 is YENEEA. In nucleotides, the CDR3 is TGTGCCAGCAGCTTCGCTGCGGGGGGGTCAAATGAGCAGTTCTTC. Amino acid sequence: CASSFAAGGSNEQFF.

The chain couples TRBV9 to TRBJ2-7; no definite D call. Germline V gene sequence: CDR1 SGDLS, CDR2 YYNGEE. This CDR3 is 14 amino acids long. Trimming removed 4 bases from V and 2 bases from J, with 13 bases in between. The CDR3 DNA sequence: TGTGCCAGCAGCCCCCGACCGAATACCTACGAGCAGTACTTC. This codes for CASSPRPNTYEQYF.

The chain couples TRBV13 to TRBJ1-5, with D perhaps TRBD1 (6 bases). The CDR3 loop spans 15 amino acids. V lost 0 bases and J lost 4, with 10 bases in between. Germline CDR1 is PRHDT and CDR2 is FYEKMQ (reference sequence). The CDR3 nucleotides are TGTGCCAGCAGCTTAGGCAACAGGGCTAATCAGCCCCAGCATTTT. Translated, it gives CASSLGNRANQPQHF.